These 29 T cell receptor beta chains came from one sample sequenced in a study of T-cell reconstitution after alpha-beta-depleted transplantation in children. TCRbeta library preparation incorporated unique molecular identifiers. TCRdb ran MiXCR on the PCR reads and lists one entry per CDR3 protein. The data contain hundreds of thousands of distinct CDR3 sequences, about 10% of them singletons. The input for sequencing was PBMCs from the stem cell graft donor, taken from the stem cell graft. The origin of the receptors is a human donor who donated a stem cell graft to a child with acute myeloid leukemia.

In its sample, this clonotype was seen many times. This chain uses TRBV24-1 with TRBJ2-5; D gene ambiguous. The CDR3 runs 18 residues. Trimming removed 1 base at V and 4 bases at J, with 21 bases between. Germline CDR1 and CDR2: KGHDR and SFDVKD. In DNA form, the CDR3 reads TGTGCCACCAGTGATTTAACGGGTGGGGTCCGCATTGGAGAGACCCAGTACTTC. It yields the protein CATSDLTGGVRIGETQYF.

This clonotype was seen ten or more times. This sequence joins TRBV20-1 and TRBJ2-1; TRBD2 matches at 8 bases. V lost 1 base and J lost 3; bases outside the gene matches: 8. This CDR3 region has 16 residues. Germline V gene data show CDR1 as DFQATT and CDR2 as SNEGSKA (reference sequence). The CDR3: CSARALTSGGYNEQFF. CDR3 sequence (DNA): TGCAGTGCTAGAGCCCTCACTAGCGGAGGCTACAATGAGCAGTTCTTC.

This chain joins TRBV20-1 and TRBJ2-7, with 12 bases lining up with TRBD2. CDR1 DFQATT and CDR2 SNEGSKA come from the germline V gene (reference sequence). CDR3 length: 16 residues. V dropped 0 bases and J dropped 7; count of bases not matched to a gene: 10. CDR3 DNA sequence: TGCAGTGCTAGAGACCGGCTAGCGGGAGGGGCCAGTGAGCAGTACTTC. Residues: CSARDRLAGGASEQYF.

This clonotype was counted at least ten times. The chain has TRBV20-1 and TRBJ2-7, with D possibly matching TRBD1 (6 bases). Trimming stripped 4 bases from V and 4 bases from J, with 20 bases between. Germline V gene data show CDR1 as DFQATT and CDR2 as SNEGSKA (reference sequence). This CDR3 spans 15 amino acids. CDR3: CSATPARGRLYEQYF. The DNA of the CDR3 is TGCAGTGCTACCCCCGCGAGGGGGAGATTATACGAGCAGTACTTC.

A few counts support this clonotype. The chain is built from TRBV4-2 and TRBJ2-2, with 12 bases lining up with TRBD2. Trimming cost V 1 base and J 7 bases; bases outside gene matches: 10. There are 18 residues in the CDR3. CDR1 is LGHNA and CDR2 is YNFKEQ in the germline V gene. CDR3 coding DNA: TGTGCCAGCAGCCAAGGTTCGGCTAGCGGGAGGGCCTACGGGGAGCTGTTTTTT. This translates into CASSQGSASGRAYGELFF.

This clonotype came up many times. CDR3 DNA: TGCAGCGTATGGACTAGCGGGAACTACAATGAGCAGTTCTTC. Translated: CSVWTSGNYNEQFF. The chain joins TRBV29-1 to TRBJ2-1; TRBD2 matches 12 bases. The V gene's germline CDR1 is SQVTM and CDR2 ANQGSEA. The CDR3 sequence is 14 residues long. After removal of 6 bases from V and 3 bases from J, the junction contained 3 bases not matched to a gene.

In this sample, this clonotype turned up many times. CDR3 bases: TGTGCCAGCAGCCAAGGGACTCTTACCTACGAGCAGTACTTC. Translation gives CASSQGTLTYEQYF. The chain employs TRBV7-9 and TRBJ2-7; a weak D match, TRBD2 (6 bases). Trimming stripped 5 bases from V and 2 bases from J, with 13 bases between. This CDR3 spans 14 amino acids. CDR1 and CDR2 from the germline V gene are SEHNR and FQNEAQ (reference sequence).

In this sample, this clonotype turned up a few times. This chain joins TRBV5-1 and TRBJ2-7; D gene uncertain. The V gene's germline CDR1 is SGHRS and CDR2 YFSETQ. V gave up 5 bases and J gave up 0 bases, with 9 bases separating them. This CDR3 is built from 13 residues. The CDR3 here is CASSPLTSYEQYF. CDR3 in DNA: TGCGCCAGCAGTCCTTTAACCTCCTACGAGCAGTACTTC.

This clonotype was detected many times. The chain employs TRBV7-2 and TRBJ2-7, with TRBD2 identical over 7 bases. The V and J ends lost 1 base and 6 bases, in that order; junction bases with no gene match: 6. Looked up from germline, CDR1 is SGHTA and CDR2 is FQGNSA. CDR3 size: 14 residues. CDR3 nucleotide sequence: TGTGCCAGCAGCTTAGAAAGGACTAGGGGCGAGCAGTACTTC. Translated: CASSLERTRGEQYF.

The sample holds many counts of this clonotype. The genes are TRBV25-1 and TRBJ2-3; either TRBD1 or TRBD2 may supply D (5 bases each). The CDR3 contains 13 residues. The germline V gene encodes CDR1 MGHDK and CDR2 SYGVNS. The V gene lost 8 bases and the J gene lost 5 bases, with 14 bases spanning the gap. The CDR3 spells CASRRDAVDTQYF. DNA for the CDR3: TGTGCCAGCCGCCGGGACGCGGTAGATACGCAGTATTTT. The whole variable domain, remainder taken from reference TRBV25-1 and TRBJ2-3, is EADIYQTPRYLVIGTGKKITLECSQTMGHDKMYWYQQDPGMELHLIHYSYGVNSTEKGDLSSESTVSRIRTEHFPLTLESARPSHTSQYLCASRRDAVDTQYFGPGTRLTVL.

The rearrangement uses TRBV20-1 and TRBJ2-7; TRBD2 agrees at 7 bases. Trimming removed 1 base from V and 0 bases from J; junction bases left unmatched: 0. The length of the CDR3 is 13 residues. Germline loops: CDR1 DFQATT, CDR2 SNEGSKA (reference sequence). CDR3 bases: TGCAGTGCTAGAGCGGGGGGCTCCTACGAGCAGTACTTC. It encodes CSARAGGSYEQYF.

Points on this clonotype: Compared with germline, one end of the junction differs, possibly owing to a read error. The chain joins TRBV7-9 to TRBJ2-7, with 7 bases lining up with TRBD1. Germline CDR1 reads SEHNR; CDR2 reads FQNEAQ (reference sequence). The CDR3 has 14 residues. The CDR3 loop reads CASSPQGQSYEQNF. As DNA, the CDR3 is TGTGCCAGCAGCCCACAGGGGCAGAGCTACGAGCAGAACTTC.

In this sample, this clonotype turned up a few times. The rearrangement joins TRBV10-3 to TRBJ1-2; D is uncertain. The CDR3 runs to 12 residues. The ends were cut back, 7 bases at V and 2 bases at J, with 8 bases in the middle. The germline V gene encodes CDR1 ENHRY and CDR2 SYGVKD. CDR3 region: CAIKAENYGYTF. CDR3 DNA: TGTGCCATCAAGGCAGAAAACTATGGCTACACCTTC.

This sequence joins TRBV20-1 and TRBJ2-3; D is possibly TRBD2 (5 bases). The CDR3 is 15 residues long. Trimming took off 1 base at V and 2 bases at J, with 13 bases between the two ends. Germline lookup yields CDR1 DFQATT and CDR2 SNEGSKA (reference sequence). CDR3 in amino acids: CSARATRTSTDTQYF. CDR3 nucleotide sequence: TGCAGTGCTAGAGCAACTAGGACCTCCACAGATACGCAGTATTTT.

This clonotype came up a few times. The rearrangement joins TRBV7-9 to TRBJ2-5; D is ambiguous. Germline CDR1 and CDR2: SEHNR and FQNEAQ (reference sequence). V lost 4 bases and J lost 1, with 10 bases in between. CDR3 length equals 14 residues. The chain's CDR3 is CASSSPHPQETQYF. The CDR3 region has the DNA TGTGCCAGCAGCTCACCCCATCCCCAAGAGACCCAGTACTTC.

The chain links TRBV4-2 to TRBJ1-3, with D unclear. The V end was cut by 9 bases, the J end by 0 bases, with 15 bases between. Per the germline V gene, CDR1 is LGHNA and CDR2 is YNFKEQ. The CDR3 extends over 15 amino acids. CDR3 region: CARRQTLSSGNTIYF. CDR3 in DNA: TGTGCCAGAAGGCAAACATTATCCTCTGGAAACACCATATATTTT.

The genes are TRBV7-2 and TRBJ1-5, with unresolved D. Germline V gene sequence: CDR1 SGHTA, CDR2 FQGNSA. CDR3 length: 13 residues. V lost 8 bases, J lost 5 bases, and 13 bases lay in between. CDR3 amino acids: CASVRAGDQPQHF. In nucleotides, the CDR3 is TGTGCCAGCGTTAGAGCAGGAGATCAGCCCCAGCATTTT.

The chain joins TRBV15 to TRBJ1-2; weak D call: TRBD1 (5 bases). The CDR3 is 14 amino acids. Germline-derived CDR1 and CDR2 are LNHNV and YYDKDF (reference sequence). V lost 2 bases and J 6 bases, leaving 13 bases between the germline ends. The CDR3, as DNA: TGTGCCACCAGCAGAAGCAGGGCAGTCGATGGCTACACCTTC. Encoded protein: CATSRSRAVDGYTF.

This clonotype has more than one count but fewer than ten. The rearrangement uses TRBV20-1 and TRBJ2-5, with D perhaps TRBD1 (5 bases). Germline V lookup: CDR1 DFQATT, CDR2 SNEGSKA (reference sequence). V gave up 6 bases and J gave up 5 bases, with 16 bases separating them. The CDR3 is 13 residues long. The CDR3 loop is CSATATVGETQYF. The CDR3 nucleotides are TGCAGTGCAACCGCGACAGTAGGGGAGACCCAGTACTTC.

The sample holds one count of this clonotype. The genes are TRBV6-1 and TRBJ2-7, with 7 positions matching TRBD1. This CDR3 spans 14 amino acids. The V segment lost 5 bases and the J segment 6 bases; nucleotides outside the gene matches: 10. CDR1 and CDR2 (germline): MNHNS, SASEGT. CDR3: CASSPYRQGSEQYF. The CDR3, as DNA: TGTGCCAGCAGTCCCTACCGACAGGGCAGCGAGCAGTACTTC.

CDR3 nucleotide sequence: TGTGCCAGCAAGCTTGGGACAGGGGTAAATAATGAGCAGTTCTTC. This sequence encodes CASKLGTGVNNEQFF. V usage is TRBV7-3 and J usage is TRBJ2-1; 10 positions agree with TRBD1. This CDR3 has 15 residues. CDR1 and CDR2 (germline): SGHTA, FQGTGA. The ends lost 7 bases at V and 7 bases at J; junction bases unmatched: 10. Looking up the rest from reference TRBV7-3 and TRBJ2-1 gives the full variable domain: GAGVSQTPSNKVTEKGKYVELRCDPISGHTALYWYRQSLGQGPEFLIYFQGTGAADDSGLPNDRFFAVRPEGSVSTLKIQRTERGDSAVYLCASKLGTGVNNEQFFGPGTRLTVL.

This clonotype came up a few times. The rearrangement joins TRBV20-1 to TRBJ2-7; D ambiguous. The germline V gene has CDR1 DFQATT and CDR2 SNEGSKA (reference sequence). The V end lost 6 bases, the J end lost 5 bases, and 14 bases lay between the germline ends. The length of the CDR3 is 12 residues. The CDR3: CSASNNLDEQYF. The CDR3, as DNA: TGCAGTGCGTCGAACAACCTCGACGAGCAGTACTTC.

This clonotype was counted many times. This chain's CDR3 is CAIGGQGLTETQYF. The CDR3 DNA reads TGTGCCATCGGAGGACAGGGTCTTACGGAGACCCAGTACTTC. J is TRBJ2-5 and V is TRBV10-3; TRBD1 matches 8 bases. The CDR3 loop spans 14 amino acids. V shed 8 bases, J shed 5 bases, and the junction held 10 bases outside the gene matches. From germline, CDR1 is ENHRY and CDR2 SYGVKD.

This clonotype was counted many times. This sequence joins TRBV9 and TRBJ2-1; 7 positions agree with TRBD2. J was trimmed by 5 bases and V by 2 bases; bases with no gene match: 10. The germline V gene has CDR1 SGDLS and CDR2 YYNGEE. CDR3 length: 16 amino acids. The CDR3 bases are TGTGCCAGCAGCGTCGCTAGCGGCCTCGGAAACAATGAGCAGTTCTTC. It specifies CASSVASGLGNNEQFF.

This clonotype was observed a few times. This chain joins TRBV12-3 or TRBV12-4 and TRBJ2-4; 7 bases are a match to TRBD1. The CDR3 is 16 amino acids. The V segment lost 4 bases and the J segment 0 bases; nucleotides outside the gene matches: 6. CDR3 DNA: TGTGCCAGCAGTTCAAGACAGGGTTTAGCCAAAAACATTCAGTACTTC. Protein product: CASSSRQGLAKNIQYF.

This chain joins TRBV20-1 and TRBJ1-3; D possibly corresponds to TRBD1 (5 bases). The CDR3 is 17 amino acids. The V end lost 0 bases, the J end lost 1 base, and 16 bases lay between the germline ends. Germline loops: CDR1 DFQATT, CDR2 SNEGSKA (reference sequence). The CDR3: CSARDSHAGRSGNTIYF. The CDR3 DNA sequence: TGCAGTGCTAGAGATTCCCACGCAGGGAGATCTGGAAACACCATATATTTT.

The chain joins TRBV29-1 to TRBJ2-1; TRBD1 aligns across 9 bases. Trimming took 7 bases from V and 5 from J; bases not matched to a gene: 6. CDR3 size: 13 residues. Germline-derived CDR1 and CDR2 are SQVTM and ANQGSEA. The CDR3 region is CSADRGYDNEQFF. The CDR3 DNA follows: TGCAGCGCGGACAGGGGATACGACAATGAGCAGTTCTTC.

This clonotype was seen at least ten times. The V gene is TRBV12-3 or TRBV12-4, the J gene TRBJ2-2, with 7 bases matching TRBD2. Germline trimming cut 8 bases from V and 3 bases from J; bases unmatched to any gene: 0. This CDR3 spans 12 amino acids. This CDR3 reads CASRGDTGELFF. As DNA, the CDR3 is TGTGCCAGCCGGGGGGACACCGGGGAGCTGTTTTTT.

CDR3 DNA sequence: TGTGCCAGCAGTCCCCGTGAGGTGCAGTACTTC. Amino acids: CASSPREVQYF. The gene calls are TRBV12-3 or TRBV12-4 and TRBJ2-7, with no clear D. Trimming cost V 5 bases and J 9 bases, with 11 bases left between them. This CDR3 spans 11 amino acids.